The sequence of this TCR beta chain was determined in a study of shared clonotypes between healthy human individuals. Whole-study context: Donors were a couple of women and a few men aged 18 to 49. For every donor, three CD4 naive, three CD4 memory, two CD8 naive and one CD8 memory plates were used.

A few counts support this clone. Clones were read by immunoSEQ multiplex PCR, and TCRdb kept only the in-frame ones, dropping some. This sample has 2,500,000 or so clones, with around nine tenths found just once. V dropped 2 bases and J dropped 8 bases, with 7 bases sitting between them. Germline lookup yields CDR1 SGHTA and CDR2 FQGNSA. The CDR3 contains 12 residues. The TCR sequence derives from a man younger than 30 in good health. Source material: naive CD4+ T cells sorted from blood. Subset here: CD45RA+ positively selected. The V gene is TRBV7-2, the J gene TRBJ2-4; D unresolved. CDR3 sequence (DNA): TGTGCCAGCAGCTTACACTCGGACATTCAGTACTTC. Encoded protein: CASSLHSDIQYF.